A selection of T cell receptor beta chains follows, all from one sample in a study of T cell responses to AZD1222 COVID-19 vaccine. Libraries were prepared by immunoSEQ multiplex PCR; TCRdb keeps only in-frame clonotypes and omits some of them. The sample holds about 100,000 clones, about 89% seen once. The sample consisted of peripheral blood, taken 28 days after the second dose of the MenACWY control vaccine. Every receptor here comes from an adult who received the MenACWY meningococcal vaccine as a control. Each CDR3 is given with its conserved first and last residue.

V | CDR3
TRBV28 | CASRLDSAGGYTF
TRBV4-1 | CASSQAGPRETQYF
TRBV20-1 | CSASQGAGELFF
TRBV10-3 | CAISESKRGGGYTDTQYF
TRBV29-1 | CSVVLPNGGGEQYF
TRBV3-1/TRBV3-2 | CASSQGRSGGNGYTF
TRBV11-2 | CASSAGTSGGGRREQFF
TRBV24-1 | CATGVADHMADTQYF
TRBV5-8 | CASSPGQGVNTDTQYF
TRBV6-6 | CASSWPGTSGANEQFF
TRBV5-4 | CASSSAAGQGFDEQFF
TRBV28 | CASSFLTGGAEQYF